The rows below give T cell receptor beta chains drawn from one sample of a study of cytomegalovirus exposure and HLA in healthy donors. The method was immunoSEQ multiplex PCR; TCRdb's version includes in-frame clones alone and lacks a portion of them. The table shows about 64,000 clones, with around 89% occurring only once. Sample: PBMCs. These receptors came from a woman under 30 in good health and CMV-seronegative. Each CDR3 is given with its conserved first and last residue. A D gene is named only where the DNA matches it firmly. Some rows mark clone size as missing; the rest say once, few, many or name a class of expanded clone.

size	V	J	D	length	DNA	CDR3
NA	TRBV25-1	TRBJ2-7	NA	13	TGTGCCAGCAGTGACGGCAGCGAGCGCGAGCAGTACTTC	CASSDGSEREQYF
NA	TRBV19	TRBJ1-4	NA	14	TGTGCCAGTAGTATCGGCGGGAGGGTCGAAAAACTGTTTTTT	CASSIGGRVEKLFF
NA	TRBV15	TRBJ2-7	TRBD1	16	TGTGCCACCAGCAGAGTACGCCGGGACAGGGACTACGAGCAGTACTTC	CATSRVRRDRDYEQYF
NA	TRBV13	TRBJ1-1	TRBD1	18	TGTGCCAGCAGCTTAAACTCAAGAACGGGACAGGGGAACACTGAAGCTTTCTTT	CASSLNSRTGQGNTEAFF
once	TRBV5-6	TRBJ1-4	NA	13	TGTGCCAGCAGCCACGGACAGAATGAAAAACTGTTTTTT	CASSHGQNEKLFF
NA	TRBV28	TRBJ1-4	TRBD1	15	TGTGCCAGCAGTTTAGATCGGGACAGGGATGAAAAACTGTTTTTT	CASSLDRDRDEKLFF
NA	TRBV6-5	TRBJ2-2	NA	12	TGTGCCAGCAGTTATCTCCCCGGGGAGCTGTTTTTT	CASSYLPGELFF
NA	TRBV7-8	TRBJ2-1	TRBD1	15	TGTGCCAGCAGCTTATCTACGGGACAGGGGGTAACGCAGTTCTTC	CASSLSTGQGVTQFF
NA	TRBV27	TRBJ2-1	NA	16	TGTGCCAGCAGTGACCTAGGTAGGCTCTCCTACAATGAGCAGTTCTTC	CASSDLGRLSYNEQFF
NA	TRBV15	TRBJ2-1	NA	14	TGTGCCACCAGCAGAGATCTGTCCTACAATGAGCAGTTCTTC	CATSRDLSYNEQFF
NA	TRBV25-1	TRBJ1-1	TRBD1	16	TGTGCCAGCAGTGAATTGACAGGGGAAATGAACACTGAAGCTTTCTTT	CASSELTGEMNTEAFF
NA	TRBV28	TRBJ1-2	NA	13	TGTGCCAGCATTTCCCCGGGGAACTATGGCTACACCTTC	CASISPGNYGYTF
NA	TRBV11-2	TRBJ1-1	NA	15	TGTGCCAGCAGCTTTGGGTGGGCCTGGAACACTGAAGCTTTCTTT	CASSFGWAWNTEAFF
NA	TRBV11-3	TRBJ2-1	TRBD1	15	TGTGCCAGCAGCTCGGGACAGGGGCACTACAATGAGCAGTTCTTC	CASSSGQGHYNEQFF
few	TRBV5-1	TRBJ2-3	TRBD2	14	TGCGCCAGCATGTCCCCCAGCGGGAGTAGTACGCAGTATTTT	CASMSPSGSSTQYF
once	TRBV4-1	TRBJ2-1	TRBD2	17	TGCGCCAGCAGCCACGGCTTCGGGGGGAACTCCTACAATGAGCAGTTCTTC	CASSHGFGGNSYNEQFF
NA	TRBV2	TRBJ2-7	TRBD2	15	TGTGCCAGCAAATCACCGGGACTAGCGGGAGGTGAGCAGTACTTC	CASKSPGLAGGEQYF
NA	TRBV6-5	TRBJ2-7	NA	13	TGTGCCAGCCATAGGGCAGGGCACGGCGAGCAGTACTTC	CASHRAGHGEQYF
NA	TRBV6-1	TRBJ1-1	NA	14	TGTGCCAGCAGGCTGGAGGACCTGAACACTGAAGCTTTCTTT	CASRLEDLNTEAFF
once	TRBV10-1	TRBJ2-1	NA	13	TGCGCCAGCAGTGAGGCAGATTACAATGAGCAGTTCTTC	CASSEADYNEQFF
once	TRBV2	TRBJ1-2	TRBD1	13	TGTGCCAGCACGGTGGACAGGGTAGAGGGCTACACCTTC	CASTVDRVEGYTF
NA	TRBV7-2	TRBJ1-5	TRBD1	14	TGTGCCAGCAGCCCCGGACAGGGCGGCCAGCCCCAGCATTTT	CASSPGQGGQPQHF
NA	TRBV9	TRBJ1-2	TRBD1	16	TGTGCCAGCAGCGTAGGTGGGACAGACTCTAACTATGGCTACACCTTC	CASSVGGTDSNYGYTF
NA	TRBV5-1	TRBJ2-1	TRBD2	13	TGCGCCAGCAGCTCACCACTAGCGGGGGAGCAGTTCTTC	CASSSPLAGEQFF
NA	TRBV27	TRBJ2-7	TRBD2	16	TGTGCCAGCAGTCAGACGATAGCGGGAGCCGGGGGGGAGCAGTACTTC	CASSQTIAGAGGEQYF
NA	TRBV6-4	TRBJ1-1	TRBD1	13	TGTGCCAGCAGTCGGCAGGGGGGTACTGAAGCTTTCTTT	CASSRQGGTEAFF
NA	TRBV7-9	TRBJ2-7	TRBD2	16	TGTGCCAGCAGACCAGAAAGCGGGAGAGGCAAACACGAGCAGTACTTC	CASRPESGRGKHEQYF